The 26 T cell receptor beta chains given below trace back to one sample, sequenced in a study of Ad26.COV2.S vaccination and SARS-CoV-2 variants. Treatment described: some 20 received Ad26.COV2.S at low or high dose, single or two shots; roughly five received placebo; per-sample allocation not given. Sampling occurred on day 63 after the first vaccine or placebo injection. Libraries were prepared by immunoSEQ multiplex PCR; TCRdb keeps only in-frame clonotypes and omits some of them. Of 300,000 to 500,000 clones listed, 88% are singletons. The sample was peripheral blood, taken in a trial of Ad26.COV2.S vaccine versus placebo. All receptors derive from a person aged 18-60 years who received the Ad26.COV2.S COVID-19 vaccine or a placebo.

Comments on this clone: The sample contains more than one DNA sequence encoding this CDR3. The rearrangement joins TRBV3-1 (or the pseudogene TRBV3-2) to TRBJ2-2, with 7 bases matching TRBD2. In germline, CDR1 is LGHDT, CDR2 YNNKEL (reference sequence). The V segment lost 1 base and the J segment 1 base; nucleotides outside the gene matches: 3. This CDR3 contains 16 residues. CDR3 sequence (DNA): TGTGCCAGCAGCCAAGGGACGGGGGGGAACACCGGGGAGCTGTTTTTT. Translated: CASSQGTGGNTGELFF.

This chain links TRBV4-3 with TRBJ1-5; 8 bases are a match to TRBD1. V lost 0 bases and J lost 0; bases outside the gene matches: 1. The CDR3 contains 16 residues. Germline CDR1 and CDR2: LGHNA and YSLEER. The CDR3, as DNA: TGCGCCAGCAGCCAAGAACAGGGGGATAGCAATCAGCCCCAGCATTTT. This translates into CASSQEQGDSNQPQHF.

As to this clone: Other DNA sequences of this sample code for an identical CDR3. The V call is TRBV6-5, the J call TRBJ1-2; TRBD1 is a possible D gene (5 bases). Germline loops: CDR1 MNHEY, CDR2 SVGAGI. Trimming removed 5 bases from V and 4 bases from J, with 14 bases in between. The length of the CDR3 is 14 residues. The CDR3 here is CASSPTGGVYGYTF. CDR3 in DNA: TGTGCCAGCAGTCCGACTGGGGGGGTCTATGGCTACACCTTC.

The genes are TRBV5-6 and TRBJ1-1, with 9 nucleotides matching TRBD1. V shed 1 base and J 4 bases; nucleotides not matched to a gene: 5. Germline CDR1 reads SGHDT; CDR2 reads YYEEEE. CDR3 length equals 15 residues. CDR3 in amino acids: CASSLTGGAGTEAFF. The CDR3 nucleotides are TGTGCCAGCAGCTTGACAGGGGGCGCGGGCACTGAAGCTTTCTTT.

The chain combines TRBV6-4 with TRBJ2-7, with 7 bases fitting TRBD1. Germline V gene sequence: CDR1 MRHNA, CDR2 SNTAGT. J was trimmed by 5 bases and V by 2 bases; bases with no gene match: 12. The CDR3 is made up of 16 amino acids. The CDR3 is CASSDPIRTGSNEQYF. The CDR3, as DNA: TGTGCCAGCAGTGACCCGATTCGGACAGGAAGCAACGAGCAGTACTTC.

This clone was found once. V is TRBV6-5 and J is TRBJ2-7; D is unresolved. Trimming left V 6 bases short and J 3 bases short, with 18 bases between. Germline V gene data show CDR1 as MNHEY and CDR2 as SVGAGI. The CDR3 totals 15 residues. The CDR3 reads CASSSVGVQIYEQYF. In nucleotides, the CDR3 is TGTGCCAGCAGCTCCGTTGGGGTGCAGATCTACGAGCAGTACTTC.

This chain links TRBV6-5 with TRBJ2-7; 8 nucleotides agree with TRBD1. The CDR3 sequence is 15 residues long. Germline V gene sequence: CDR1 MNHEY, CDR2 SVGAGI. Losses at the gene ends were 7 bases for V and 0 bases for J; bases not matched to a gene: 8. This CDR3 reads CASIGGGTGSYEQYF. The CDR3 DNA reads as TGTGCCAGCATAGGAGGGGGGACAGGCTCCTACGAGCAGTACTTC.

The chain recombines TRBV5-4 with TRBJ2-5; D gene ambiguous. V was clipped by 4 bases and J by 2 bases, with 6 bases between them. Germline V lookup: CDR1 SGHNT, CDR2 YYREEE (reference sequence). This CDR3 is built from 12 residues. Written as DNA, the CDR3 is TGTGCCAGCAGCAGTTCGCAAGAGACCCAGTACTTC. It codes for CASSSSQETQYF.

This chain uses TRBV4-1 with TRBJ1-2; D remains unclear. CDR3 length: 13 amino acids. Per germline, CDR1 MGHRA and CDR2 YSYEKL. The germline V and J ends were trimmed by 5 bases and 5 bases, with 12 bases remaining between them. The CDR3: CASSTTVSYGYTF. DNA for the CDR3: TGCGCCAGCAGCACGACCGTGTCATATGGCTACACCTTC.

V and J are TRBV4-3 and TRBJ2-2; D is uncertain. CDR3 size: 12 residues. Trimming left V 3 bases short and J 4 bases short, with 3 bases between. Germline loops: CDR1 LGHNA, CDR2 YSLEER. The CDR3 DNA reads TGCGCCAGCAGCCAGGGCACCGGGGAGCTGTTTTTT. It yields the protein CASSQGTGELFF.

This clone has only a few counts. This chain uses TRBV2 with TRBJ2-1; maybe TRBD2 (7 bases). This CDR3 comprises 15 residues. CDR1 is SNHLY, CDR2 FYNNEI, per germline. V was clipped by 6 bases and J by 3 bases, with 15 bases between them. The CDR3 DNA follows: TGTGCCAGCAGGGACGGGGGGCTTAACTACAATGAGCAGTTCTTC. It encodes CASRDGGLNYNEQFF.

The V and J genes are TRBV25-1 and TRBJ1-1; 8 positions match TRBD1. CDR3 length equals 15 residues. V was clipped by 6 bases and J by 6 bases; unmatched bases: 12. Germline V gene data show CDR1 as MGHDK and CDR2 as SYGVNS. CDR3 in DNA: TGTGCCAGCAGAAATGAGGACAGGGAAAATCCTGAAGCTTTCTTT. Its protein product is CASRNEDRENPEAFF. The full variable domain, completed using reference TRBV25-1 and TRBJ1-1, is EADIYQTPRYLVIGTGKKITLECSQTMGHDKMYWYQQDPGMELHLIHYSYGVNSTEKGDLSSESTVSRIRTEHFPLTLESARPSHTSQYLCASRNEDRENPEAFFGQGTRLTVV.

The chain has TRBV10-1 and TRBJ2-2; TRBD1 matches 12 bases. The length of the CDR3 is 16 residues. CDR1 and CDR2 from the germline V gene are WNHNN and SYGVQD (reference sequence). V was clipped by 6 bases and J by 2 bases; unmatched bases: 4. The CDR3 coding sequence is TGCGCCAGCAGGGCCGGGACAGGGGGCAACACCGGGGAGCTGTTTTTT. This codes for CASRAGTGGNTGELFF.

The rearrangement uses TRBV7-2 and TRBJ2-2; 11 bases align to TRBD2. The CDR3 extends over 16 amino acids. Germline V gives CDR1 SGHTA, CDR2 FQGNSA. With 2 bases clipped from V and 3 bases from J, the junction kept 2 bases outside the gene matches. CDR3 amino acids: CASSLPGLADTGELFF. The CDR3 nucleotides are TGTGCCAGCAGCTTACCGGGACTAGCGGACACCGGGGAGCTGTTTTTT.

The chain recombines TRBV2 with TRBJ2-7, with TRBD1 matching 7 bases. CDR1 is SNHLY, CDR2 FYNNEI, per germline. The CDR3 consists of 13 residues. The junction had 5 bases not matched to a gene; V was cut back by 0 bases and J by 9 bases. Here the CDR3 reads CASSEARQGWQYF. The CDR3 nucleotides read TGTGCCAGCAGTGAAGCACGACAGGGTTGGCAGTACTTC.

The rearrangement links TRBV13 to TRBJ2-5, with D uncertain. Germline assignment: CDR1 PRHDT and CDR2 FYEKMQ (reference sequence). V dropped 5 bases and J dropped 1 base, with 5 bases sitting between them. The CDR3 is 12 amino acids. In DNA, the CDR3 is TGTGCCAGCAGCGCCGGCCAAGAGACCCAGTACTTC. As protein: CASSAGQETQYF.

As to this clone: The junction shows a germline mismatch at one end, possibly a read error. This sequence joins TRBV7-9 and TRBJ2-5; 7 bases map to TRBD2. This CDR3 is built from 11 residues. CDR1 and CDR2 from the germline V gene are SEHNR and FQNEAQ (reference sequence). CDR3 protein: CASSQERGRDF. In nucleotides, the CDR3 is TGTGCCAGCAGCCAAGAGCGGGGAAGGGACTTC.

Note on this clone: Other DNA sequences in the same sample also yield this CDR3. The chain carries TRBV19 and TRBJ1-5; 10 bases are shared with TRBD1. The CDR3 extends over 14 amino acids. The V gene end was trimmed by 5 bases and the J gene end by 7 bases; junction bases not matched to a gene: 5. Germline lookup yields CDR1 LNHDA and CDR2 SQIVND (reference sequence). The CDR3 nucleotides read TGTGCCAGTAGTCAGACAGGGGGCGGGCAGCCCCAGCATTTT. Its translation is CASSQTGGGQPQHF.

The J gene is TRBJ1-4, the V gene TRBV29-1; D may be TRBD1 (6 bases). The CDR3 sequence is 13 residues long. Germline CDR1 is SQVTM and CDR2 is ANQGSEA. The germline V and J ends were trimmed by 5 bases and 3 bases, with 10 bases remaining between them. The CDR3 here is CSVSRGSNEKLFF. The CDR3 nucleotides are TGCAGCGTTTCTAGGGGGTCTAATGAAAAACTGTTTTTT.

The V gene is TRBV11-2, the J gene TRBJ2-2; D not certain. This CDR3 comprises 17 residues. The germline V gene encodes CDR1 SGHAT and CDR2 FQNNGV. Between the trimmed V and J ends, which lost 3 bases and 0 bases, there was a span of 14 bases. CDR3 in DNA: TGTGCCAGCAGCTTCGGTCTGGATTGGGCGAACACCGGGGAGCTGTTTTTT. Amino acid sequence: CASSFGLDWANTGELFF.

CDR3 sequence: CATSQGSYNEQFF. CDR3 bases: TGTGCCACCAGTCAGGGATCCTACAATGAGCAGTTCTTC. The chain joins TRBV24-1 to TRBJ2-1; TRBD1 might be the D (5 bases). This CDR3 spans 13 amino acids. CDR1 is KGHDR and CDR2 is SFDVKD in the germline V gene. The ends were cut back, 6 bases at V and 1 base at J, with 6 bases in the middle.

The chain joins TRBV7-8 to TRBJ1-3, with D perhaps matching TRBD1 (5 bases). CDR3 length: 16 amino acids. Germline-derived CDR1 and CDR2 are SGHVS and FQNEAQ. Trimming left V 1 base short and J 10 bases short, with 20 bases between. The DNA of the CDR3 is TGTGCCAGCAGCTTAGGCCGCCTGGGACTCGGAGATACCATATATTTT. It translates to CASSLGRLGLGDTIYF.

This clone came up a few times. The chain employs TRBV4-1 and TRBJ1-2; D ambiguous. The CDR3 length is 11 residues. The germline V gene has CDR1 MGHRA and CDR2 YSYEKL. V lost 5 bases, J lost 11 bases, and 12 bases lay in between. This chain's CDR3 is CASSVDGRYTF. The CDR3 DNA sequence: TGCGCCAGCAGCGTAGATGGGAGGTACACCTTC.

The chain combines TRBV5-8 with TRBJ2-5, with TRBD2 matching 9 bases. There are 17 residues in the CDR3. The J segment lost 5 bases and the V segment lost 4 bases, leaving 15 bases of the junction unmatched. Germline V CDR1 and CDR2: SGHTS, YDEGEE. The CDR3 here is CASSASWRGGRAETQYF. CDR3 DNA sequence: TGTGCCAGCAGCGCATCTTGGCGGGGGGGCCGCGCGGAGACCCAGTACTTC.

This chain uses TRBV2 with TRBJ2-1, with TRBD2 matching 7 bases. V shed 7 bases and J 8 bases; nucleotides not matched to a gene: 8. This CDR3 spans 13 amino acids. The germline V gene encodes CDR1 SNHLY and CDR2 FYNNEI. In DNA, the CDR3 is TGTGCCAGCATTTGGAGGGAGGGCGATGAGCAGTTCTTC. It encodes CASIWREGDEQFF.

The chain uses TRBV12-3 or TRBV12-4 and TRBJ1-5; no reliable D call. The V and J ends lost 8 bases and 3 bases respectively, with 11 bases between them. The CDR3 is 13 residues long. The CDR3 here is CASATSNNQPQHF. CDR3 DNA sequence: TGTGCCAGCGCAACATCGAACAATCAGCCCCAGCATTTT.